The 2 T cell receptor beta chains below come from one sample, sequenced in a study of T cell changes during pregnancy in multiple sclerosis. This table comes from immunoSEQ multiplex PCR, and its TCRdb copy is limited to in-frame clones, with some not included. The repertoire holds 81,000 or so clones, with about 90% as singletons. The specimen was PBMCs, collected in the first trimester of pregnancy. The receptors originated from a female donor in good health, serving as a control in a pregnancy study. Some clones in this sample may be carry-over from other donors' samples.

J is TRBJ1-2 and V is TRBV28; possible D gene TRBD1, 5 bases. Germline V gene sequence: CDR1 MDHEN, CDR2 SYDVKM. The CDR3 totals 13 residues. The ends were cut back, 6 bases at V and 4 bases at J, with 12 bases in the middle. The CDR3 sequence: CASRGGPSYGYTF. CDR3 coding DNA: TGTGCCAGCAGGGGGGGACCCTCCTATGGCTACACCTTC.

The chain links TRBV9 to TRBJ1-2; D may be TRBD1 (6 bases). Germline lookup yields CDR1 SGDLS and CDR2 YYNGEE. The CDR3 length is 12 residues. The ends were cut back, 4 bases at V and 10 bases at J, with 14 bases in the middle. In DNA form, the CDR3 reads TGTGCCAGCAGCCCAACGACAGGACTCTACACCTTC. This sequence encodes CASSPTTGLYTF.